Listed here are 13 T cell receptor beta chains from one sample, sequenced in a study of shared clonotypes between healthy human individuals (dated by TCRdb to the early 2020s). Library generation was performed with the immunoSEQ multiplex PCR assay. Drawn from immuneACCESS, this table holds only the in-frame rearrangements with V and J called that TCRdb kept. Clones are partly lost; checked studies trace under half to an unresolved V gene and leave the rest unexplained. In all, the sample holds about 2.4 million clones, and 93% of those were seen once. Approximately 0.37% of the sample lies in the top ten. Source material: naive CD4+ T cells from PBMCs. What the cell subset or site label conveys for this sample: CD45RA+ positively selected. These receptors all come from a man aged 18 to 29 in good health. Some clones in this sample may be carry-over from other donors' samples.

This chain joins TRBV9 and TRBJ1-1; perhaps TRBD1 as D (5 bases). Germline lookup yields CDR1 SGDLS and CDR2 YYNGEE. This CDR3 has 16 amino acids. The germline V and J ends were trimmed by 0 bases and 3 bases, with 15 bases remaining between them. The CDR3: CASSVGVRASDTEAFF. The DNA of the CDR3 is TGTGCCAGCAGCGTAGGAGTCAGGGCTTCGGACACTGAAGCTTTCTTT.

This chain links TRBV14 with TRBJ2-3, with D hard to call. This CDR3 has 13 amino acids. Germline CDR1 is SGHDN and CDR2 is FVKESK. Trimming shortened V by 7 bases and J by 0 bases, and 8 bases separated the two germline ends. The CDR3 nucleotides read TGTGCCAGCACGACTGGGAGCACAGATACGCAGTATTTT. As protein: CASTTGSTDTQYF.

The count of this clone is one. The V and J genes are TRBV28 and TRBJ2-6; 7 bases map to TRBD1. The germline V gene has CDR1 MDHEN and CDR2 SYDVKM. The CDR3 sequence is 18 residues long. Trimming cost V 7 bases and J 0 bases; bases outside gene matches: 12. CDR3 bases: TGTGCCAGCACCCCAAGGGGGCCATTGAGCTCTGGGGCCAACGTCCTGACTTTC. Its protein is CASTPRGPLSSGANVLTF.

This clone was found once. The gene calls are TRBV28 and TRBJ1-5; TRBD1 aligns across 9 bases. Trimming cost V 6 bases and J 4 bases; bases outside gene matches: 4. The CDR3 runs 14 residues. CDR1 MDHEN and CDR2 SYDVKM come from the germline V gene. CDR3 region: CASSADRGNQPQHF. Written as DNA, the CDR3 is TGTGCCAGCAGCGCGGACAGGGGTAATCAGCCCCAGCATTTT.

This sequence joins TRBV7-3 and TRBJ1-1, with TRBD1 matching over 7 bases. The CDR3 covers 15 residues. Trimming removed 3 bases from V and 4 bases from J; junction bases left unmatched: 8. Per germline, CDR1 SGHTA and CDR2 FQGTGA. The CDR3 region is CASSLQNTGVTEAFF. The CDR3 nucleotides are TGTGCCAGCAGCTTGCAAAATACAGGGGTCACTGAAGCTTTCTTT.

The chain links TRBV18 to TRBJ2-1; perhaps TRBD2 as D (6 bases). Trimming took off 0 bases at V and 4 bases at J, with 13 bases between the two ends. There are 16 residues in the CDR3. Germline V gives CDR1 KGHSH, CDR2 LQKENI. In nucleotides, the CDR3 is TGTGCCAGCTCACCACCGCAGGGAGGTCATTACAATGAGCAGTTCTTC. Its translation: CASSPPQGGHYNEQFF.

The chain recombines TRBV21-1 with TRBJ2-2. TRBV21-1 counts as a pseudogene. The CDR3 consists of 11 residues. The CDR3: CASSGTGELFF. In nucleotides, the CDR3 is TGTGCCAGCAGCGGCACCGGGGAGCTGTTTTTT.

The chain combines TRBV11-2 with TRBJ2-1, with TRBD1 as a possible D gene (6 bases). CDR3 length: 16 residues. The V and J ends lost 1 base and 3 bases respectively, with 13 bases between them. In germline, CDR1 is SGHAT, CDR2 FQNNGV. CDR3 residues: CASSLVGAGFYNEQFF. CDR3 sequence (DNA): TGTGCCAGCAGCTTAGTGGGGGCTGGCTTCTACAATGAGCAGTTCTTC.

CDR3 region: CASSPRGLIGTGELFF. The CDR3, as DNA: TGTGCCAGTAGTCCCAGGGGGCTAATTGGAACCGGGGAGCTGTTTTTT. The J gene is TRBJ2-2, the V gene TRBV11-1; 8 nucleotides agree with TRBD1. There are 16 residues in the CDR3. Germline values: CDR1 SGHAT, CDR2 FQDESV (reference sequence). J was trimmed by 5 bases and V by 9 bases; bases with no gene match: 14. Supplemented by reference TRBV11-1 and TRBJ2-2, the full variable domain reads EAEVAQSPRYKITEKSQAVAFWCDPISGHATLYWYRQILGQGPELLVQFQDESVVDDSQLPKDRFSAERLKGVDSTLKIQPAELGDSAMYLCASSPRGLIGTGELFFGEGSRLTVL.

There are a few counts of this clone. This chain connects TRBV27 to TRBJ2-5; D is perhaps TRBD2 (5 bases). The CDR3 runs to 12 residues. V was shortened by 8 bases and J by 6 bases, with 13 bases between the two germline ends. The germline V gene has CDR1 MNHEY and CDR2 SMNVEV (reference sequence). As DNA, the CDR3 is TGTGCCAGCCCACCCACCGGGAAGACCCAGTACTTC. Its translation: CASPPTGKTQYF.

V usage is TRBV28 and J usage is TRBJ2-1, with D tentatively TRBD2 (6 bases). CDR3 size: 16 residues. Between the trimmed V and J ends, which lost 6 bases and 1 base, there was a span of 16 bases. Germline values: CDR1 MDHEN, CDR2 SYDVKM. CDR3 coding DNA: TGTGCCAGCAGCTCTCGCGTCGCGGGGTCCTACAATGAGCAGTTCTTC. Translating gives CASSSRVAGSYNEQFF.

Here the CDR3 DNA reads TGTGCCAGTAGTATTGAGGGGGGCGCTGGGGCCAACGTCCTGACTTTC. The encoded protein is CASSIEGGAGANVLTF. This chain uses TRBV19 with TRBJ2-6; D may correspond to TRBD1 or TRBD2 (6 bases each). CDR1 is LNHDA, CDR2 SQIVND, per germline (reference sequence). Trimming pared 3 bases from V and 2 bases from J, leaving 11 bases between. This CDR3 is 16 amino acids long.

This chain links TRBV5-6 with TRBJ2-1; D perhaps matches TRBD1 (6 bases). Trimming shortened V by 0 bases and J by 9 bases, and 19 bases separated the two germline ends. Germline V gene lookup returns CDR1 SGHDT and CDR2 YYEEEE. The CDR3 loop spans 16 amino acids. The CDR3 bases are TGTGCCAGCAGCTTGGCGGGTCAGGGGAGAGGAGGTGAGCAGTTCTTC. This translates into CASSLAGQGRGGEQFF.